Listed here are 32 T cell receptor beta chains from one sample, sequenced in a study of CD8 T cells in Susac syndrome. RNA, at 0.5 to 1 ug, was reverse transcribed with random hexamers. TCRdb reprocessed the immunoSEQ multiplex PCR reads via MiXCR and lists one record per CDR3 protein. Of roughly 120,000 distinct CDR3 sequences in the sample, about 94% are singletons; the top ten hold over 0.1%. The sample consisted of CD4+ T cells from PBMCs. Every receptor here comes from a human donor with multiple sclerosis.

This chain joins TRBV7-9 and TRBJ1-2, with 9 nucleotides matching TRBD1. This CDR3 spans 14 amino acids. J was trimmed by 7 bases and V by 3 bases; bases with no gene match: 6. Germline CDR1 and CDR2: SEHNR and FQNEAQ (reference sequence). CDR3 sequence reads: CASSFGGQGPGYTF. In DNA, the CDR3 is TGTGCCAGCAGCTTTGGGGGACAGGGTCCTGGCTACACCTTC.

The chain has TRBV18 and TRBJ1-1; perhaps TRBD1 as D (5 bases). Germline-derived CDR1 and CDR2 are KGHSH and LQKENI. Trimming took off 0 bases at V and 3 bases at J, with 11 bases between the two ends. The CDR3 is made up of 15 amino acids. The CDR3 region has the DNA TGTGCCAGCTCACCACCGAACCTGGGGGACACTGAAGCTTTCTTT. Its protein product is CASSPPNLGDTEAFF.

CDR3 coding DNA: TGCAGTGCTAGCTACAGGGTCCAAGAGACCCAGTACTTC. Its protein product is CSASYRVQETQYF. V and J are TRBV20-1 and TRBJ2-5, with a weak D call TRBD1 (6 bases). The germline V gene encodes CDR1 DFQATT and CDR2 SNEGSKA (reference sequence). The CDR3 loop spans 13 amino acids. V gave up 3 bases and J gave up 1 base, with 9 bases separating them.

The rearrangement links TRBV7-9 to TRBJ1-1; 7 positions match TRBD1. The germline V gene encodes CDR1 SEHNR and CDR2 FQNEAQ (reference sequence). CDR3 length equals 14 residues. Trimming removed 4 bases from V and 1 base from J; junction bases left unmatched: 3. In nucleotides, the CDR3 is TGTGCCAGCAGCTCCACAGGGGCGAACACTGAAGCTTTCTTT. The encoded protein is CASSSTGANTEAFF.

As to this clonotype: The germline gene is not matched at one end of the junction; a read error may be the cause. V usage is TRBV6-1 and J usage is TRBJ1-1, with D tentatively TRBD1 (5 bases). Germline CDR1 MNHNS, CDR2 SASEGT. This CDR3 is 14 amino acids long. CDR3 DNA sequence: TGTGCCAGCAGTGAATATACAGGAGTCCCTCTTTATGATTTT. Its protein is CASSEYTGVPLYDF.

V is TRBV10-3 and J is TRBJ1-1, with TRBD1 identical over 9 bases. The CDR3 is 13 amino acids. CDR1 ENHRY and CDR2 SYGVKD come from the germline V gene. The V segment lost 5 bases and the J segment 5 bases; nucleotides outside the gene matches: 3. CDR3 in DNA: TGTGCCATCAGTCCGGGACAGGGAACTGAAGCTTTCTTT. Its translation: CAISPGQGTEAFF.

V and J are TRBV5-1 and TRBJ1-5, with D perhaps TRBD1 (5 bases). CDR1 is SGHRS and CDR2 is YFSETQ in the germline V gene. Trimming shortened V by 0 bases and J by 4 bases, and 8 bases separated the two germline ends. The CDR3 is made up of 14 amino acids. CDR3 sequence: CASSLDRLNQPQHF. The CDR3, as DNA: TGCGCCAGCAGCTTGGACAGGTTAAATCAGCCCCAGCATTTT.

The count of this clonotype is one. This chain links TRBV6-2 or TRBV6-3 with TRBJ2-1, with D possibly TRBD2 on 6 matching bases. Germline CDR1 MNHEY, CDR2 SVGEGT. The CDR3 is 14 residues long. V was trimmed by 5 bases and J by 7 bases, leaving 15 bases between them. The chain's CDR3 is CASSGWSGANEQFF. CDR3 nucleotides: TGTGCCAGCAGTGGATGGTCGGGAGCGAATGAGCAGTTCTTC.

The chain employs TRBV29-1 and TRBJ1-3; D not certain. V lost 3 bases, J lost 4 bases, and 16 bases lay in between. Germline CDR1 reads SQVTM; CDR2 reads ANQGSEA. There are 15 residues in the CDR3. CDR3 sequence: CSVEAVIGPGNTIYF. CDR3 sequence (DNA): TGCAGCGTTGAGGCGGTAATAGGTCCCGGAAACACCATATATTTT.

This chain links TRBV7-9 with TRBJ2-3, with D perhaps TRBD1 (6 bases). There are 16 residues in the CDR3. Germline assignment: CDR1 SEHNR and CDR2 FQNEAQ (reference sequence). V lost 0 bases to trimming and J lost 2 bases, with 12 bases between them. CDR3 in amino acids: CASSLAQDSLTDTQYF. DNA for the CDR3: TGTGCCAGCAGCTTAGCCCAGGACAGCCTCACAGATACGCAGTATTTT.

V usage is TRBV28 and J usage is TRBJ2-5; D unclear. The CDR3 length is 13 residues. V lost 6 bases, J lost 4 bases, and 12 bases lay in between. Germline CDR1 MDHEN, CDR2 SYDVKM. The CDR3 DNA reads as TGTGCCAGCAGCCCTTCCACCAGAGAGACCCAGTACTTC. This sequence encodes CASSPSTRETQYF.

This sequence joins TRBV10-3 and TRBJ2-2; 11 bases agree with TRBD1. Germline-derived CDR1 and CDR2 are ENHRY and SYGVKD. V gave up 4 bases and J gave up 4 bases; unmatched junction bases: 11. This CDR3 spans 18 amino acids. CDR3 nucleotides: TGTGCCATCAGTGGCGTAGTATCGGGACAGGGGGGCACCGGGGAGCTGTTTTTT. Amino acids: CAISGVVSGQGGTGELFF.

The V call is TRBV5-4, the J call TRBJ2-3; D tentatively reads TRBD1 or TRBD2 (5 bases each). The CDR3 has 16 residues. Between the trimmed V and J ends, which lost 4 bases and 4 bases, there was a span of 19 bases. Germline CDR1 and CDR2: SGHNT and YYREEE (reference sequence). CDR3 sequence: CASSLTSGTLADTQYF. CDR3 DNA sequence: TGTGCCAGCAGCCTTACTTCCGGGACCTTAGCAGATACGCAGTATTTT.

This sequence joins TRBV7-9 and TRBJ1-1, with D hard to call. The germline V and J ends were trimmed by 4 bases and 4 bases, with 13 bases remaining between them. CDR1 and CDR2 (germline): SEHNR, FQNEAQ (reference sequence). The CDR3 is made up of 14 amino acids. The CDR3 DNA reads as TGTGCCAGCAGCTGGGGAGGGAGGCGCACTGAAGCTTTCTTT. Translation: CASSWGGRRTEAFF.

The V and J genes are TRBV20-1 and TRBJ2-1; maybe TRBD2 (6 bases). In germline, CDR1 is DFQATT, CDR2 SNEGSKA (reference sequence). Trimming pared 1 base from V and 0 bases from J, leaving 16 bases between. This CDR3 spans 17 amino acids. The CDR3 protein is CSARGRGDTHSYNEQFF. The CDR3 nucleotides read TGCAGTGCTAGAGGGAGGGGAGACACCCACTCCTACAATGAGCAGTTCTTC.

V gene TRBV6-5 combines with J gene TRBJ1-1, with D maybe TRBD1 (6 bases). The CDR3 runs to 11 residues. Trimming took 7 bases from V and 7 from J, leaving 10 bases between them. The germline V gene encodes CDR1 MNHEY and CDR2 SVGAGI. This chain's CDR3 is CASTEGGEAFF. CDR3 nucleotide sequence: TGTGCCAGCACCGAAGGGGGTGAAGCTTTCTTT.

V usage is TRBV19 and J usage is TRBJ2-2, with TRBD1 matching 8 bases. V lost 4 bases to trimming and J lost 6 bases; unmatched junction nucleotides: 7. The length of the CDR3 is 15 residues. Germline V CDR1 and CDR2: LNHDA, SQIVND (reference sequence). CDR3 in amino acids: CASSTRTGPPGELFF. DNA for the CDR3: TGTGCCAGTAGTACGCGGACAGGGCCTCCCGGGGAGCTGTTTTTT.

The rearrangement joins TRBV19 to TRBJ1-4; 8 positions match TRBD1. The CDR3 runs to 12 residues. V was pared by 5 bases and J by 14 bases, with 7 bases of the junction left unmatched. Germline CDR1 and CDR2: LNHDA and SQIVND (reference sequence). CDR3 in DNA: TGTGCCAGTAGTGCCAGGACAGGGAAGCTGTTTTTT. Translating gives CASSARTGKLFF.

The J gene is TRBJ1-6, the V gene TRBV20-1; 7 bases align to TRBD1. With 4 bases clipped from V and 7 bases from J, the junction kept 4 bases outside the gene matches. CDR3 length: 13 residues. Germline CDR1 reads DFQATT; CDR2 reads SNEGSKA (reference sequence). CDR3: CSATQGWNSPLHF. CDR3 nucleotides: TGCAGTGCTACACAGGGGTGGAATTCACCCCTCCACTTT.

The chain combines TRBV10-3 with TRBJ2-2; D not certain. The CDR3 runs to 14 residues. V lost 6 bases and J 5 bases, leaving 13 bases between the germline ends. CDR1 ENHRY and CDR2 SYGVKD come from the germline V gene. This CDR3 is CAIRADQETGELFF. As DNA, the CDR3 is TGTGCCATCAGGGCAGACCAAGAGACCGGGGAGCTGTTTTTT.

The chain links TRBV7-2 to TRBJ2-7, with D possibly being TRBD1 or TRBD2 (6 bases each). The CDR3 runs 14 residues. Trimming took 4 bases from V and 1 from J, leaving 11 bases between them. CDR1 and CDR2 (germline): SGHTA, FQGNSA. DNA for the CDR3: TGTGCCAGCAGCTCCACAGGGACTTCCTACGAGCAGTACTTC. Amino acid sequence: CASSSTGTSYEQYF.

The gene calls are TRBV24-1 and TRBJ2-6; D is ambiguous. Germline values: CDR1 KGHDR, CDR2 SFDVKD. V was trimmed by 5 bases and J by 3 bases, leaving 4 bases between them. The CDR3 extends over 13 amino acids. The CDR3 loop reads CATSGVGANVLTF. The CDR3 DNA sequence: TGTGCCACCAGTGGAGTTGGGGCCAACGTCCTGACTTTC.

The chain has TRBV19 and TRBJ2-7; either TRBD1 or TRBD2 may supply D (5 bases each). Looked up from germline, CDR1 is LNHDA and CDR2 is SQIVND (reference sequence). Trimming shortened V by 5 bases and J by 2 bases, and 19 bases separated the two germline ends. The CDR3 is made up of 16 amino acids. The CDR3 here is CASSPPGRGSPYEQYF. The CDR3 DNA reads as TGTGCCAGTAGTCCTCCGGGACGAGGGTCCCCCTACGAGCAGTACTTC.

V is TRBV7-2 and J is TRBJ2-5, with 10 nucleotides matching TRBD2. Germline V gives CDR1 SGHTA, CDR2 FQGNSA. CDR3 length: 15 residues. The ends lost 5 bases at V and 5 bases at J; junction bases unmatched: 8. The CDR3 DNA follows: TGTGCCAGCAGCATCCGAGCGGGGGGGCCCGAGACCCAGTACTTC. Translating gives CASSIRAGGPETQYF.

The chain links TRBV7-2 to TRBJ1-3; D is unclear. The CDR3 extends over 15 amino acids. V was pared by 3 bases and J by 2 bases, with 11 bases between. Germline loops: CDR1 SGHTA, CDR2 FQGNSA. CDR3 in amino acids: CASSFPSAAGNTIYF. For the CDR3, the DNA is TGTGCCAGCAGCTTTCCATCAGCAGCTGGAAACACCATATATTTT.

J is TRBJ1-5 and V is TRBV19; D is possibly TRBD1 (6 bases). Per germline, CDR1 LNHDA and CDR2 SQIVND (reference sequence). The length of the CDR3 is 15 residues. V was pared by 8 bases and J by 3 bases, with 17 bases between. The CDR3 region is CASLSGGGNNQPQHF. CDR3 DNA: TGTGCCAGTCTCTCTGGGGGGGGCAACAATCAGCCCCAGCATTTT.

The chain recombines TRBV28 with TRBJ1-1; TRBD1 matches 9 bases. The germline V gene encodes CDR1 MDHEN and CDR2 SYDVKM. V lost 6 bases to trimming and J lost 5 bases; unmatched junction nucleotides: 10. This CDR3 is 15 amino acids long. In nucleotides, the CDR3 is TGTGCCAGCAGAACAGGGGGCGGAGTTTGGACTGAAGCTTTCTTT. This sequence encodes CASRTGGGVWTEAFF.

The chain combines TRBV19 with TRBJ1-6, with 10 bases identical to TRBD1. Unmatched junction bases numbered 3, after V lost 4 bases and J lost 9 bases. This CDR3 spans 14 amino acids. Germline lookup yields CDR1 LNHDA and CDR2 SQIVND (reference sequence). CDR3 amino acids: CASSTGTGVSPLHF. As DNA, the CDR3 is TGTGCCAGTAGTACCGGGACAGGGGTTTCACCCCTCCACTTT. The full variable domain, completed using reference TRBV19 and TRBJ1-6, is DGGITQSPKYLFRKEGQNVTLSCEQNLNHDAMYWYRQDPGQGLRLIYYSQIVNDFQKGDIAEGYSVSREKKESFPLTVTSAQKNPTAFYLCASSTGTGVSPLHFGNGTRLTVT.

This clonotype was counted a single time. V is TRBV20-1 and J is TRBJ2-5; tentatively, D is TRBD2 (5 bases). Trimming left V 6 bases short and J 5 bases short, with 19 bases between. The germline gives CDR1 DFQATT, CDR2 SNEGSKA (reference sequence). The CDR3 has 14 residues. CDR3 in amino acids: CSALTRLELETQYF. The CDR3 nucleotides are TGCAGTGCCCTTACTAGGCTGGAGTTGGAGACCCAGTACTTC.

This clonotype was found once. The V gene is TRBV5-1, the J gene TRBJ2-2; D is perhaps TRBD1 (6 bases). CDR3 length: 16 residues. Trimming took 0 bases from V and 3 from J, leaving 12 bases between them. Per germline, CDR1 SGHRS and CDR2 YFSETQ. Written as DNA, the CDR3 is TGCGCCAGCAGCTTGGAACAGGGCGGCGACACCGGGGAGCTGTTTTTT. Its protein product is CASSLEQGGDTGELFF.

V gene TRBV9 combines with J gene TRBJ2-4, with D tentatively TRBD1 (5 bases). This CDR3 is 13 amino acids long. Germline V gives CDR1 SGDLS, CDR2 YYNGEE. The ends were cut back, 4 bases at V and 5 bases at J, with 10 bases in the middle. The CDR3 here is CASSRRGENIQYF. The CDR3 DNA is TGTGCCAGCAGCCGTAGGGGCGAAAACATTCAGTACTTC.

The chain carries TRBV6-4 and TRBJ2-1, with TRBD2 identical over 11 bases. V shed 3 bases, J shed 9 bases, and the junction held 10 bases outside the gene matches. The CDR3 consists of 16 residues. Germline V lookup: CDR1 MRHNA, CDR2 SNTAGT. The CDR3 DNA sequence: TGTGCCAGCAGTGAATTGGTACTAGCGGGAGTCGGTGAGCAGTTCTTC. It is translated as CASSELVLAGVGEQFF.